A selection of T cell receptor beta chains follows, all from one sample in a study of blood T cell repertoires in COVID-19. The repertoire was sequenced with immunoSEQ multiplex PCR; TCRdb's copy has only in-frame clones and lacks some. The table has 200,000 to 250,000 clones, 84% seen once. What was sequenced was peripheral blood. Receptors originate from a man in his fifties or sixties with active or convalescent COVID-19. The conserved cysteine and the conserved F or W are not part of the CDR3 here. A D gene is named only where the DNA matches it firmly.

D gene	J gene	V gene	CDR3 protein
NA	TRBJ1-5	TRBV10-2	ASSLDWIGNQPQH
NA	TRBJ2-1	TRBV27	ASSLLVAAPRYNEQF
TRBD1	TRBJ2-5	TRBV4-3	ASSQTLGTGGETQY
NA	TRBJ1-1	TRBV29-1	SARVDTEAF
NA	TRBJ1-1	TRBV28	ASRTANTEAF
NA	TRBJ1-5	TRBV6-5	ASSSTLNQPQH
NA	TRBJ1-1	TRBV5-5	ASSLQGFTEAF
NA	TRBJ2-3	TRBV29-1	SVEEASADTQY
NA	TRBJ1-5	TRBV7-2	ASSLVAVNQPQH
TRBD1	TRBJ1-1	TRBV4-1	ASSEGQGDTEAF
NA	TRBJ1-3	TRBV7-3	ASSLESGGSGNTIY
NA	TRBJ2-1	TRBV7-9	ASSLFPRDKDNEQF
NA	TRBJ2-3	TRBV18	ASSPPSDSDTQY
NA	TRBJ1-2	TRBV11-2	ASSLDRRGNYGYT
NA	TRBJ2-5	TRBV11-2	ASSLDLNSQETQY
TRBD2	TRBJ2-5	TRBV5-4	ASSDGLAGGSETQY
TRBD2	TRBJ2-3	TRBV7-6	ASSSTSGGADTQY
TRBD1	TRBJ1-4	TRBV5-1	ASSLEGTDNEKLF
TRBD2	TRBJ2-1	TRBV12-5	ASGLGLAGVKSYNEQF
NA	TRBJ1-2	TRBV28	ASSLPGYGYT